Listed below are T cell receptor beta chains from one sample, sequenced in a study of blood T cells in healthy people across ages. Using its own MiXCR run on the 5' RACE reads, TCRdb lists one record per CDR3 protein. The data show hundreds of thousands of distinct CDR3 sequences, with around 21% seen just once and around 3.4% held by the top ten. Input material: blood. The receptors come from a man aged 70-80 years in good health. Each CDR3 is given with its conserved first and last residue. The order of the fields is V gene, D gene, J gene, clone size, CDR3 protein, CDR3 DNA. A D gene is named only where the DNA matches it firmly. A row's size may be missing; if present it is once, few, many or a size class.

>TRBV2|-|TRBJ2-5|few
CASSKAEGEETQYF
TGTGCCAGCAGTAAGGCCGAAGGGGAAGAGACCCAGTACTTC
>TRBV29-1|TRBD2|TRBJ2-1|-
CSVDLAGASQFF
TGCAGCGTTGATCTAGCGGGAGCCTCACAGTTCTTC
>TRBV6-5|-|TRBJ1-3|-
CASSYSMALHSGSTIYF
TGTGCCAGCAGTTACTCGATGGCGCTCCACTCTGGAAGCACCATATATTTT
>TRBV20-1|-|TRBJ2-7|few
CSADLQGSYEQYF
TGCAGTGCAGACTTACAGGGCTCCTACGAGCAGTACTTC
>TRBV7-8|TRBD2|TRBJ2-2|few
CASSLGGLAGGGTGELFF
TGTGCCAGCAGCTTAGGGGGACTAGCGGGAGGTGGCACCGGGGAGCTGTTTTTT
>TRBV20-1|-|TRBJ2-3|-
CSASWGSSLPIGTDTQYF
TGCAGTGCTAGTTGGGGGAGTTCCCTTCCGATCGGCACAGATACGCAGTATTTT
>TRBV11-2|-|TRBJ2-1|few
CASSKTTLEQFF
TGTGCCAGCAGCAAGACTACTCTTGAGCAGTTCTTC
>TRBV20-1|-|TRBJ1-1|few
CSARDRKGAFF
TGCAGTGCTAGAGATCGCAAGGGGGCTTTCTTT
>TRBV28|-|TRBJ2-3|few
CASSQPEGGADTQYF
TGTGCCAGCTCCCAACCGGAGGGAGGAGCAGATACGCAGTATTTT
>TRBV20-1|TRBD2|TRBJ2-5|-
CGATKSAGVDETQYF
TGCGGTGCTACCAAGTCAGCGGGAGTAGATGAGACCCAGTACTTC
>TRBV6-2/TRBV6-3|-|TRBJ2-1|-
CASSGPGALSYNEQFF
TGTGCCAGCAGTGGTCCGGGGGCCCTCTCCTACAATGAGCAGTTCTTC
>TRBV7-2|TRBD2|TRBJ2-7|-
CASSSLAGAAEQYF
TGTGCCAGCAGCTCTCTAGCGGGAGCAGCCGAGCAGTACTTC
>TRBV15|TRBD1|TRBJ2-7|few
CATSRDEGGPYEQYF
TGTGCCACCAGCAGAGATGAAGGGGGCCCCTACGAGCAGTACTTC
>TRBV6-5|-|TRBJ1-4|-
CASSYSRQERTEKLFF
TGTGCCAGCAGTTACTCGAGACAGGAACGCACTGAAAAACTGTTTTTT
>TRBV5-5|-|TRBJ2-7|-
CASRYGIGDSYEQYF
TGTGCCAGCAGGTATGGCATAGGAGACTCCTACGAGCAGTACTTC
>TRBV7-2|TRBD2|TRBJ2-5|many
CASSLAGLAEETQYF
TGTGCCAGCAGCTTAGCGGGACTAGCGGAAGAGACCCAGTACTTC
>TRBV5-1|-|TRBJ2-5|-
CASSLAVPGRYQETQYF
TGCGCCAGCAGCTTGGCTGTGCCCGGACGGTACCAAGAGACCCAGTACTTC
>TRBV6-1|-|TRBJ2-7|few
CASSRTGVGDSYEQYF
TGTGCCAGCAGTAGAACGGGGGTGGGAGACTCCTACGAGCAGTACTTC
>TRBV28|TRBD2|TRBJ2-3|-
CASGSGRSGDTQYF
TGTGCCAGCGGAAGCGGGAGATCTGGAGATACGCAGTATTTT
>TRBV4-1|-|TRBJ1-4|few
CASSQTDEKLFF
TGCGCCAGCAGCCAAACAGATGAAAAACTGTTTTTT
>TRBV13|TRBD1|TRBJ2-5|-
CASRDGTEETQYF
TGTGCCAGCAGGGACGGGACAGAAGAGACCCAGTACTTC
>TRBV27|-|TRBJ2-7|-
CASSLGRGLYERYF
TGTGCCAGCAGTTTGGGACGGGGGTTATACGAGCGGTACTTC
>TRBV20-1|-|TRBJ2-1|few
CSAPPGGSTYNEQFF
TGCAGTGCTCCCCCAGGGGGGTCAACCTACAATGAGCAGTTCTTC
>TRBV15|-|TRBJ2-2|many
CATSRGWGLNTGELFF
TGTGCCACCAGCAGAGGGTGGGGATTGAACACCGGGGAGCTGTTTTTT
>TRBV4-1|-|TRBJ2-5|-
CASSQVEEPEQETQYF
TGCGCCAGCAGCCAAGTGGAAGAGCCGGAGCAAGAGACCCAGTACTTC
>TRBV10-3|-|TRBJ2-1|-
CAISEYRDSYNEQFF
TGTGCCATCAGTGAGTATCGGGATTCCTACAATGAGCAGTTCTTC
>TRBV19|-|TRBJ2-5|-
CASSIGRAKFQETQYF
TGTGCCAGTAGTATTGGGCGGGCGAAGTTTCAAGAGACCCAGTACTTC
>TRBV6-5|-|TRBJ2-7|-
CASSSVGPDREQYF
TGTGCCAGCAGCTCCGTCGGACCGGATAGGGAGCAGTACTTC
>TRBV19|TRBD2|TRBJ2-4|-
CASSIVREAVAKNIQYF
TGTGCCAGTAGTATAGTGCGGGAGGCCGTAGCCAAAAACATTCAGTACTTC
>TRBV7-9|-|TRBJ2-1|few
CASSTRQRGTPDEQFF
TGTGCCAGCAGCACCCGACAGAGAGGGACTCCAGATGAGCAGTTCTTC
>TRBV5-1|TRBD2|TRBJ2-5|many
CASRLAGAKETQYF
TGCGCCAGCAGACTAGCGGGAGCCAAAGAGACCCAGTACTTC
>TRBV3-1|-|TRBJ1-2|few
CASSPDSYYGYTF
TGTGCCAGCAGCCCGGACAGTTATTATGGCTACACCTTC
>TRBV20-1|-|TRBJ2-3|-
CSASVRTDTQYF
TGCAGTGCTAGTGTCCGCACAGATACGCAGTATTTT
>TRBV29-1|-|TRBJ1-1|-
CSATGLWGTEAFF
TGCAGCGCCACCGGCCTATGGGGCACTGAAGCTTTCTTT
>TRBV7-8|-|TRBJ1-2|few
CASSLVMGNYGYTF
TGTGCCAGCAGCTTAGTAATGGGAAACTATGGCTACACCTTC
>TRBV5-1|-|TRBJ1-6|many
CASSLSGSLDRNSPLHF
TGCGCCAGCAGCTTGTCAGGCAGCCTTGACCGTAATTCACCCCTCCACTTT
>TRBV7-9|-|TRBJ2-1|-
CASSWTPVPYNEQFF
TGTGCCAGCAGCTGGACCCCGGTCCCCTACAATGAGCAGTTCTTC
>TRBV2|-|TRBJ1-5|-
CASGTSHQPQHF
TGTGCCAGCGGGACCAGCCATCAGCCCCAGCATTTT
>TRBV6-1|TRBD2|TRBJ2-2|-
CASSIGLVSNTGELFF
TGTGCCAGCAGTATAGGACTAGTGTCGAACACCGGGGAGCTGTTTTTT
>TRBV3-1|TRBD1|TRBJ2-5|few
CASSGQGNQETQYF
TGTGCCAGCAGCGGACAGGGGAACCAAGAGACCCAGTACTTC
>TRBV11-2|-|TRBJ2-7|-
CASSLKGGGEQYF
TGTGCCAGCAGCTTAAAAGGTGGTGGCGAGCAGTACTTC
>TRBV9|-|TRBJ2-1|-
CASSVTGTTSYNEQFF
TGTGCCAGCAGCGTAACCGGGACAACCTCCTACAATGAGCAGTTCTTC